The entry below gives a single T cell receptor (beta chain) sequence along with its context. The antigen remains undetermined. This sample stems from a study of cytomegalovirus exposure and HLA in healthy donors. Looking at the study overall: A prior analysis found 117 million unique TCR beta sequences from 170 million or so T cells. Study observations and caveats: Within an earlier analysis, most TCR beta V segments proved productive either about 87% or about 30% of the time. The study listed around 150 cytomegalovirus-associated TCR beta chains. Presence/absence analyses assumed roughly uniform sequencing depth across donors, which may not hold.

PCR used 60 Vbeta primers and 13 Jbeta primers. This table comes from immunoSEQ multiplex PCR, and its TCRdb copy is limited to in-frame clones, with some not included. This table has 150,000 to 160,000 clones, around three quarters appearing once. Germline values: CDR1 MGHRA, CDR2 YSYEKL. The length of the CDR3 is 17 residues. With 1 base removed from V and 1 base from J, the gap between germline ends came to 14 bases. Sequencing was carried out using PBMCs. The chain is built from TRBV4-1 and TRBJ1-5; maybe TRBD1 (6 bases). This clonotype originated in a woman between 35 and 50 years old in good health and CMV-seronegative. The CDR3 is CASSQGNRVWSNQPQHF. DNA of the CDR3: TGCGCCAGCAGCCAAGGCAACAGGGTTTGGAGCAATCAGCCCCAGCATTTT.